These T cell receptor beta chains were read from a single sample in a study of Graves' ophthalmopathy and Graves' hyperthyroidism. A single record per CDR3 protein comes from TCRdb applying MiXCR to the multiplex PCR reads. Among over a million distinct CDR3 sequences listed, about 35% were seen once. The sequenced material came from peripheral blood or thyroid tissue (not recorded which). The receptors come from an adult man with Graves' hyperthyroidism. The CDR3 runs from the conserved cysteine through the conserved F or W. D genes are given only for firm matches. Some rows mark clone size as missing; the rest say once, few, many or name a class of expanded clone.

cdr3_aa cdr3_nt clone_size j_call d_call v_call
CASSHNSNQPQHF TGTGCCAGCAGCCATAATAGCAATCAGCCCCAGCATTTT few TRBJ1-5 . TRBV4-2
CASNPSGTGNYEQYF TGTGCCAGCAATCCTTCCGGGACAGGGAATTACGAGCAGTACTTC many TRBJ2-7 TRBD1 TRBV2
CATSSGPPIAFF TGTGCCACCAGCAGCGGTCCCCCGATAGCTTTCTTT . TRBJ1-1 . TRBV15
CASSLGAAGSGNTIYF TGCGCCAGCAGCTTGGGGGCCGCCGGCTCTGGAAACACCATATATTTT many TRBJ1-3 . TRBV5-1
CASRGSSTGETQYF TGTGCCAGCAGGGGTAGCAGCACGGGAGAGACTCAGTACTTC . TRBJ2-5 . TRBV2
CASSQGNWMNTEAFF TGTGCCAGCAGTCAGGGAAATTGGATGAACACTGAAGCTTTCTTT . TRBJ1-1 . TRBV6-6
CASSGGWSEETQYF TGTGCCAGCAGCGGGGGCTGGTCCGAAGAGACCCAGTACTTC . TRBJ2-5 . TRBV4-2
CASSPTGANSQQYF TGTGCCAGCAGTCCGACAGGGGCAAACAGCCAGCAGTACTTC . TRBJ2-7 TRBD1 TRBV28
CSARDRIAQYF TGCAGTGCTAGAGATCGGATTGCCCAGTACTTC . TRBJ2-5 . TRBV20-1
CAWGGLAGGYEQYF TGTGCCTGGGGCGGACTAGCGGGAGGATACGAGCAGTACTTC few TRBJ2-7 TRBD2 TRBV30
CASSYARVVGEQYF TGTGCCAGCAGTTACGCTAGAGTGGTTGGCGAGCAGTACTTC . TRBJ2-7 . TRBV6-5
CASSYSFSTVSNQPQHF TGTGCCAGCAGTTACAGTTTCAGTACCGTTAGCAATCAGCCCCAGCATTTT . TRBJ1-5 . TRBV6-5
CASSSGQGEQPQHF TGTGCCAGTAGTTCAGGACAGGGCGAACAGCCCCAGCATTTT . TRBJ1-5 TRBD1 TRBV19
CASSIGTGRFGYTF TGTGCCAGTAGTATCGGGACAGGGCGATTTGGCTACACCTTC . TRBJ1-2 TRBD1 TRBV19
CATSRDNSGNQPQHF TGTGCCACCAGCAGAGATAATAGTGGCAATCAGCCCCAGCATTTT many TRBJ1-5 . TRBV15
CASSYSSTGNQPQHF TGTGCCAGCAGTTACTCGTCGACAGGGAACCAGCCCCAGCATTTT few TRBJ1-5 TRBD1 TRBV6-5
CASPAPDYQETQYF TGTGCCAGTCCCGCACCCGACTACCAAGAGACCCAGTACTTC few TRBJ2-5 . TRBV6-1